This T cell receptor (beta chain) stems from a study of T-cell reconstitution after alpha-beta-depleted transplantation in children. TCRbeta library construction was performed incorporating unique molecular identifiers. Each CDR3 protein gets one entry after TCRdb re-called the PCR reads with MiXCR. Of roughly 610,000 distinct CDR3 sequences listed, more than 9% are singletons. From germline, CDR1 is SGDLS and CDR2 YYNGEE. The CDR3 length is 15 residues. V lost 4 bases to trimming and J lost 3 bases, with 16 bases between them. The V call is TRBV9, the J call TRBJ1-1, with TRBD1 as a possible D gene (5 bases). The TCR was taken from a human donor who donated a stem cell graft to a child with acute myeloid leukemia. Sequencing used PBMCs from the stem cell graft donor, obtained from the stem cell graft. DNA of the CDR3: TGTGCCAGCAGCACCTCAGGAGGGGCTCACACTGAAGCTTTCTTT. Translation gives CASSTSGGAHTEAFF.